The 26 T cell receptor beta chains listed next were all sequenced from one sample in a study of blood T cell repertoires in COVID-19. Some clones are missing from TCRdb's copy, which holds only in-frame ones; the method was immunoSEQ multiplex PCR. The sample contains over 120,000 clones, 87% of which appear only once. The sequenced material came from peripheral blood. The receptors stem from a woman between 50 and 59 years old with acute or convalescent COVID-19.

This chain joins TRBV30 and TRBJ2-5, with 8 bases lining up with TRBD2. The CDR3 has 15 residues. V trimming: 1 base; J trimming: 4 bases; junction bases outside the gene matches: 8. Germline lookup yields CDR1 GTSNPN and CDR2 SVGIG (reference sequence). CDR3 nucleotide sequence: TGTGCCTGGAGTGCCCTCGAGCGGGAGTTAGAGACCCAGTACTTC. Encoded protein: CAWSALERELETQYF.

The gene calls are TRBV6-5 and TRBJ1-5; D is possibly TRBD1 (5 bases). This CDR3 has 14 residues. Germline CDR1 reads MNHEY; CDR2 reads SVGAGI. V lost 6 bases to trimming and J lost 4 bases, with 13 bases between them. The CDR3 sequence is CASRDNKFNQPQHF. The CDR3 DNA is TGTGCCAGCAGGGACAACAAGTTTAATCAGCCCCAGCATTTT.

As to this clone: The sample carries other DNA sequences with the same CDR3. The genes are TRBV30 and TRBJ1-1; D uncertain. Looked up from germline, CDR1 is GTSNPN and CDR2 is SVGIG (reference sequence). The CDR3 extends over 11 amino acids. The V end lost 0 bases, the J end lost 5 bases, and 4 bases lay between the germline ends. CDR3 sequence: CAWSVQTEAFF. The CDR3 coding sequence is TGTGCCTGGAGTGTACAAACTGAAGCTTTCTTT.

V usage is TRBV5-6 and J usage is TRBJ2-3, with 7 bases lining up with TRBD2. The V segment lost 5 bases and the J segment 0 bases; nucleotides outside the gene matches: 3. The germline V gene encodes CDR1 SGHDT and CDR2 YYEEEE. The CDR3 covers 14 residues. CDR3 sequence reads: CASRTSPSTDTQYF. For the CDR3, the DNA is TGTGCCAGCAGGACTAGCCCTAGCACAGATACGCAGTATTTT.

V gene TRBV6-1 combines with J gene TRBJ1-6; possibly TRBD1 for D (5 bases). The V gene lost 2 bases and the J gene lost 7 bases, with 18 bases spanning the gap. This CDR3 region has 17 residues. CDR1 is MNHNS and CDR2 is SASEGT in the germline V gene. The CDR3 sequence: CASSESPPQGANSPLHF. The DNA for the CDR3 is TGTGCCAGCAGTGAATCCCCCCCGCAGGGTGCGAATTCACCCCTCCACTTT.

The rearrangement uses TRBV30 and TRBJ1-5; the D gene is possibly TRBD1 (5 bases). The V end was cut by 2 bases, the J end by 3 bases, with 11 bases between. Looked up from germline, CDR1 is GTSNPN and CDR2 is SVGIG (reference sequence). The CDR3 extends over 14 amino acids. The CDR3 coding sequence is TGTGCCTGGAGTCCCCCAGGGTACAATCAGCCCCAGCATTTT. This sequence encodes CAWSPPGYNQPQHF.

This clone appeared a single time. Written as DNA, the CDR3 is TGTGCTAGTGGTTTGGTAGGCGGGGGAAACACCGGGGAGCTGTTTTTT. Translating gives CASGLVGGGNTGELFF. V usage is TRBV12-5 and J usage is TRBJ2-2; TRBD2 matches 7 bases. Per germline, CDR1 LGHNT and CDR2 FRNRAP. This CDR3 has 16 residues. V shed 0 bases, J shed 2 bases, and the junction held 3 bases outside the gene matches.

This clone was seen a handful of times. V and J are TRBV19 and TRBJ1-2; D is unclear. The V gene lost 4 bases and the J gene lost 1 base, with 19 bases spanning the gap. The CDR3 has 17 amino acids. Germline CDR1 and CDR2: LNHDA and SQIVND (reference sequence). The CDR3 DNA is TGTGCCAGTAGTAGAGGGTACGGGTTGGCTGATAACTATGGCTACACCTTC. It yields the protein CASSRGYGLADNYGYTF.

This clone was counted only a few times. The rearrangement uses TRBV29-1 and TRBJ2-1; tentatively, D is TRBD1 (5 bases). The V gene's germline CDR1 is SQVTM and CDR2 ANQGSEA. The CDR3 totals 12 residues. Trimming shortened V by 4 bases and J by 5 bases, and 9 bases separated the two germline ends. CDR3 region: CSVGTPHNEQFF. CDR3 DNA: TGCAGCGTTGGGACACCTCACAATGAGCAGTTCTTC.

Note on this clone: The junction differs from germline at one of its ends, possibly a read error. The CDR3 loop is CASNQRGPDTGELFF. In DNA form, the CDR3 reads TGCGCCAGCAACCAACGGGGTCCAGACACCGGGGAGCTGTTTTTT. J is TRBJ2-2 and V is TRBV4-1; a weak D match, TRBD2 (5 bases). The CDR3 runs to 15 residues. The germline CDR1 and CDR2 sequences are MGHRA and YSYEKL.

The chain couples TRBV5-1 to TRBJ2-7; D gene ambiguous. The CDR3 sequence is 15 residues long. Between the trimmed V and J ends, which lost 4 bases and 5 bases, there was a span of 19 bases. Germline lookup yields CDR1 SGHRS and CDR2 YFSETQ. The DNA for the CDR3 is TGCGCCAGCAGCCACAGATGGGCCGATGTTAACGAGCAGTACTTC. Translating it yields CASSHRWADVNEQYF. Looking up the rest from reference TRBV5-1 and TRBJ2-7 gives the full variable domain: KAGVTQTPRYLIKTRGQQVTLSCSPISGHRSVSWYQQTPGQGLQFLFEYFSETQRNKGNFPGRFSGRQFSNSRSEMNVSTLELGDSALYLCASSHRWADVNEQYFGPGTRLTVT.

This chain links TRBV7-3 with TRBJ2-7; D uncertain. Germline CDR1 and CDR2: SGHTA and FQGTGA. The CDR3 has 14 amino acids. Trimming took 2 bases from V and 0 from J, leaving 8 bases between them. CDR3 loop: CASSLRVGSYEQYF. The CDR3 nucleotides are TGTGCCAGCAGCTTACGGGTTGGCTCCTACGAGCAGTACTTC.

The CDR3 loop is CASSFGDRLYF. The CDR3 DNA reads TGTGCCAGCAGTTTTGGGGACAGGTTATACTTC. This chain joins TRBV12-3 or TRBV12-4 and TRBJ2-4; 8 bases map to TRBD1. V lost 3 bases to trimming and J lost 16 bases; unmatched junction nucleotides: 5. There are 11 residues in the CDR3.

The chain couples TRBV4-2 to TRBJ2-3; 9 bases fit TRBD2. V lost 4 bases and J lost 0; bases outside the gene matches: 5. The CDR3 totals 16 residues. The V gene's germline CDR1 is LGHNA and CDR2 YNFKEQ. The CDR3 is CASSRSTSGSTDTQYF. CDR3 nucleotide sequence: TGTGCCAGCAGCCGATCGACTAGCGGAAGCACAGATACGCAGTATTTT.

The chain couples TRBV18 to TRBJ2-7; a possible D gene is TRBD2 (5 bases). The germline gives CDR1 KGHSH, CDR2 LQKENI. This CDR3 is 13 amino acids long. Trimming removed 2 bases from V and 2 bases from J, with 7 bases in between. CDR3 in amino acids: CASSPMRAYEQYF. CDR3 coding DNA: TGTGCCAGCTCACCAATGCGGGCCTACGAGCAGTACTTC.

This rearrangement joins TRBV10-3 to TRBJ1-2; D not resolved. Germline values: CDR1 ENHRY, CDR2 SYGVKD. There are 17 residues in the CDR3. V was trimmed by 8 bases and J by 6 bases, leaving 28 bases between them. In nucleotides, the CDR3 is TGTGCCATCTCGCTCAACCGGGTAGTACCTAACTCTGATGGCTACACCTTC. Protein sequence: CAISLNRVVPNSDGYTF.

The chain joins TRBV9 to TRBJ1-1; TRBD1 matches 8 bases. Germline assignment: CDR1 SGDLS and CDR2 YYNGEE. After removal of 0 bases from V and 5 bases from J, the junction contained 9 bases not matched to a gene. CDR3 length: 16 amino acids. CDR3 sequence reads: CASSVVPQGAGTEAFF. CDR3 sequence (DNA): TGTGCCAGCAGCGTAGTCCCTCAGGGGGCAGGGACTGAAGCTTTCTTT.

V usage is TRBV6-5 and J usage is TRBJ1-1; 7 bases are a match to TRBD1. The CDR3 spans 13 residues. CDR1 MNHEY and CDR2 SVGAGI come from the germline V gene. J was trimmed by 3 bases and V by 2 bases; bases with no gene match: 0. The CDR3 nucleotides read TGTGCCAGCAGTTACACAGGGGACACTGAAGCTTTCTTT. It encodes CASSYTGDTEAFF.

The chain joins TRBV5-1 to TRBJ2-7; D might be TRBD1 (6 bases). The CDR3 is made up of 14 amino acids. Per germline, CDR1 SGHRS and CDR2 YFSETQ. V lost 2 bases and J 6 bases, leaving 15 bases between the germline ends. The CDR3 DNA reads as TGCGCCAGCAGCTTCGACCGGGACAAAGGCGAGCAGTACTTC. As protein: CASSFDRDKGEQYF.

This sequence joins TRBV5-5 and TRBJ2-7, with TRBD1 identical over 9 bases. CDR1 is SGHKS, CDR2 YYEKEE, per germline (reference sequence). Trimming cost V 0 bases and J 4 bases; bases outside gene matches: 5. The CDR3 sequence is 15 residues long. As DNA, the CDR3 is TGTGCCAGCAGCTTGGAGGGACAGGGAAGTTACGAGCAGTACTTC. This gives the protein CASSLEGQGSYEQYF.

V gene TRBV6-5 combines with J gene TRBJ1-5; D is unclear. This CDR3 is 15 amino acids long. The germline CDR1 and CDR2 sequences are MNHEY and SVGAGI. Trimming shortened V by 7 bases and J by 0 bases, and 13 bases separated the two germline ends. In nucleotides, the CDR3 is TGTGCCAGCAACGAGACACCTTATAGCAATCAGCCCCAGCATTTT. Translation: CASNETPYSNQPQHF.

Points on this clone: Other nucleotide sequences from this sample produce the same CDR3. The chain uses TRBV5-4 and TRBJ1-5, with D tentatively TRBD1 (5 bases). The CDR3 spans 15 residues. From germline, CDR1 is SGHNT and CDR2 YYREEE (reference sequence). V lost 2 bases and J 0 bases, leaving 9 bases between the germline ends. The CDR3 DNA reads as TGTGCCAGCAGCTTAACAGGTGATAGCAATCAGCCCCAGCATTTT. Encoded protein: CASSLTGDSNQPQHF.

V usage is TRBV7-9 and J usage is TRBJ1-6; TRBD1 might be the D (6 bases). The germline gives CDR1 SEHNR, CDR2 FQNEAQ (reference sequence). CDR3 length: 15 residues. Trimming removed 0 bases from V and 8 bases from J, with 11 bases in between. The CDR3 region has the DNA TGTGCCAGCAGCTTAGCGAAGGACAGTGATTCACCCCTCCACTTT. This encodes CASSLAKDSDSPLHF. The whole variable domain, remainder taken from reference TRBV7-9 and TRBJ1-6, is DTGVSQNPRHKITKRGQNVTFRCDPISEHNRLYWYRQTLGQGPEFLTYFQNEAQLEKSRLLSDRFSAERPKGSFSTLEIQRTEQGDSAMYLCASSLAKDSDSPLHFGNGTRLTVT.

J is TRBJ2-5 and V is TRBV9; 7 bases map to TRBD1. Germline loops: CDR1 SGDLS, CDR2 YYNGEE. The J segment lost 1 base and the V segment lost 0 bases, leaving 3 bases of the junction unmatched. This CDR3 has 15 residues. The CDR3 DNA follows: TGTGCCAGCAGCGTAGAGGCAGGGGGCCAAGAGACCCAGTACTTC. Its protein is CASSVEAGGQETQYF.

This chain links TRBV6-6 with TRBJ1-1, with 8 bases fitting TRBD1. Germline CDR1 and CDR2: MNHNY and SVGAGI (reference sequence). With V trimmed by 6 bases and J by 1 base, 7 bases remained unmatched. This CDR3 is built from 15 residues. The CDR3 region has the DNA TGTGCCAGCAGCGAGTCCGGGACAGGGAACACTGAAGCTTTCTTT. Translating gives CASSESGTGNTEAFF.

The chain recombines TRBV10-1 with TRBJ2-1; D is possibly TRBD1 (5 bases). Trimming removed 8 bases from V and 1 base from J, with 12 bases in between. CDR3 length: 14 amino acids. CDR1 and CDR2 (germline): WNHNN, SYGVQD (reference sequence). This CDR3 reads CASGPGNSYNEQFF. CDR3 DNA: TGCGCCAGCGGCCCAGGGAATTCCTACAATGAGCAGTTCTTC.